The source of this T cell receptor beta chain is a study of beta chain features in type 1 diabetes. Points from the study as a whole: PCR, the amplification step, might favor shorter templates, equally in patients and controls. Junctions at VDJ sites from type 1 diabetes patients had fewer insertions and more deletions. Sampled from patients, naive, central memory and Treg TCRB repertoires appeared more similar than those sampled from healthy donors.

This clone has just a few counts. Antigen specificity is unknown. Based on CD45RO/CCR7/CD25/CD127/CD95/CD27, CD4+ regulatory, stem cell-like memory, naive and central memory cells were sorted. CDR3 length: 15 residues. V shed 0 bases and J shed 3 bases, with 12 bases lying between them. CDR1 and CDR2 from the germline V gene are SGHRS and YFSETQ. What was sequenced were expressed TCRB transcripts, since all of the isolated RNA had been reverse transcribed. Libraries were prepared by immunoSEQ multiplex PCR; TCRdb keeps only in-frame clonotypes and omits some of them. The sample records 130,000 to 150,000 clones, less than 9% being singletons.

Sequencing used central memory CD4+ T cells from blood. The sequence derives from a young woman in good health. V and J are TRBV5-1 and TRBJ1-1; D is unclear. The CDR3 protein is CASSLGATIDTEAFF. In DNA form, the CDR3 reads TGCGCCAGCAGCTTGGGGGCGACAATCGACACTGAAGCTTTCTTT. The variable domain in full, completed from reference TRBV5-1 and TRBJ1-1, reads KAGVTQTPRYLIKTRGQQVTLSCSPISGHRSVSWYQQTPGQGLQFLFEYFSETQRNKGNFPGRFSGRQFSNSRSEMNVSTLELGDSALYLCASSLGATIDTEAFFGQGTRLTVV.